Here is one TCR beta chain with its context. There are many counts of this clonotype. No cognate antigen has been identified for it. The input lacks base qualities; no much larger clone sits a single base away. The sample comes from a study of early T cells in non-severe SARS-CoV-2 infection (dated by TCRdb to the early 2020s). In the study overall: Bulk RNA from unsorted whole blood was used for TCR sequencing, so alpha and beta chains could not be paired. Results the study describes overall, beyond this receptor: VDJdb matching was skewed toward anti-spike CD8 responses and likely underestimated virus-specific expansions, missing private and CD4 specificities.

Set within a cohort of healthcare workers in London, UK, this nested case-control study involved weekly PCR testing of nasopharyngeal swabs along with blood sampling. Between 23 and 31 March 2020, the week of the UK lockdown, healthcare workers were enrolled and then followed up weekly for as long as 16 weeks. V lost 4 bases and J lost 7 bases; the stretch between them is 24 bases long. CDR1 and CDR2 (SGHNT, YYREEE) derive from the germline V gene (reference sequence). From the cysteine through the phenylalanine, the CDR3 covers 16 amino acids. Here the CDR3 DNA is all that survives: 48 bases in frame from base 1. The method was 5' RACE. The reads were generated on a NextSeq 500. In the TCR library protocol, unique molecular identifiers were attached to individual cDNA molecules to correct for PCR bias and sequencing error. Both TCR alpha and beta chains were sequenced, and tight co-correlation was observed between alpha and beta sequence abundances in each sample. The authors' analysis ran thus. Decombinator V4 was used to annotate the V gene, J gene and CDR3 of the TCR sequences. Expanded TCRs were defined as changing significantly between any two time points under a Poisson model with p below 0.0001. TCR abundances were normalised to the total number of TCRs sequenced in each sample and reported as counts per million. TRAV1-2 paired with TRAJ12, TRAJ20 or TRAJ33 defined MAIT TCRs, while TRAV10 paired with TRAJ18 defined iNKT TCRs. A search of VDJdb, accessed on 1 November 2021, was run for TCRs annotated to CMV, EBV and SARS-CoV-2, with TCRs annotated for multiple antigens excluded. The public sequencing data were trimmed at Q25 with fastp and processed into clonotypes with MiXCR by TCRdb, which kept only in-frame beta chains. Each CDR3 protein gets just one entry, which takes the most common genes and DNA from the rows behind it. TCRdb assigned the V and J calls; the authors' analysis was not used. For this sample there are 65,000 to 95,000 distinct CDR3 sequences; more than 7.5% appear just once. About 5.3% of the sample goes to the ten largest clones.

Input material: whole blood. The clonotype was recovered from an adult who was a healthcare worker with PCR-confirmed SARS-CoV-2 infection or an uninfected control (not recorded which). The chain is assembled from TRBV5-4 and TRBJ2-7, and possibly TRBD2, on 6 matching bases. The nucleotide sequence reads TGTGCCAGCAGCGAAGGGACTTCATCCGGCCTCCGGGAGCAGTACTTC. Protein translation: CASSEGTSSGLREQYF. The full variable domain, completed from the reference TRBV5-4 and TRBJ2-7 proteins outside the CDR3, reads ETGVTQSPTHLIKTRGQQVTLRCSSQSGHNTVSWYQQALGQGPQFIFQYYREEENGRGNFPPRFSGLQFPNYSSELNVNALELDDSALYLCASSEGTSSGLREQYFGPGTRLTVT.